What follows are 30 T cell receptor beta chains derived from one specimen sequenced in a study of neurological immune-mediated disorders (dated by TCRdb to the late 2010s). Libraries were prepared through 5' RACE. The sequencer was an Illumina HiSeq 2500. The raw public data were reprocessed by TCRdb itself: fastp quality trimming at Q25, MiXCR clonotype calling, in-frame beta chains only. Identical CDR3 protein sequences are pooled into one entry, listed with their most common genes and DNA. Present in this sample are approximately 100,000 distinct CDR3 sequences, under 4.5% of which were seen just once. The top ten clones comprise about 2.9% of the sample. Sequencing input: PBMCs. The receptors stem from a woman aged 45 to 65 with multiple sclerosis.

This clonotype occurred many times. CDR3: CASSETLGATEQFF. The CDR3 coding sequence is TGTGCCAGCAGCGAAACACTAGGGGCTACGGAGCAGTTCTTC. This chain joins TRBV7-6 and TRBJ2-1; D may be TRBD1 or TRBD2 (5 bases each). The V and J ends lost 5 bases and 10 bases respectively, with 18 bases between them. CDR1 is SGHVS, CDR2 FNYEAQ, per germline. The CDR3 totals 14 residues.

This clonotype was recorded at least ten times. The J gene is TRBJ2-5, the V gene TRBV6-5, with 9 bases aligning to TRBD1. Trimming at V came to 6 bases and at J to 5 bases, leaving 10 bases not matched to a gene. The CDR3 consists of 15 residues. Germline V CDR1 and CDR2: MNHEY, SVGAGI. CDR3 coding DNA: TGTGCCAGCAGCACCGGGACAGGGAAAAGGGAGACCCAGTACTTC. Translated, it gives CASSTGTGKRETQYF.

This clonotype was seen more than once but under ten times. The rearrangement links TRBV27 to TRBJ1-3; D not resolved. Germline CDR1 and CDR2: MNHEY and SMNVEV (reference sequence). CDR3 length: 15 amino acids. V shed 0 bases and J shed 4 bases, with 10 bases lying between them. CDR3 sequence (DNA): TGTGCCAGCAGTTTATCTAAGGCTTCCGGAAACACCATATATTTT. Its translation is CASSLSKASGNTIYF.

In its sample, this clonotype was seen many times. The chain carries TRBV9 and TRBJ2-2; 9 bases are shared with TRBD2. Trimming took 2 bases from V and 4 from J; bases not matched to a gene: 6. This CDR3 has 16 amino acids. CDR1 and CDR2 from the germline V gene are SGDLS and YYNGEE. CDR3 in DNA: TGTGCCAGCAGCGTTAGAGCGGGGGGCTTCACCGGGGAGCTGTTTTTT. Its protein is CASSVRAGGFTGELFF.

On this clonotype itself: This could be a read error, since a much larger clone is one nucleotide away. The rearrangement links TRBV5-1 to TRBJ2-2; D is uncertain. Looked up from germline, CDR1 is SGHRS and CDR2 is YFSETQ. The CDR3 covers 12 residues. Here the CDR3 reads CDSSRNSGELFF. The DNA for the CDR3 is TGCGACAGCAGCAGAAACTCCGGGGAGCTGTTTTTT.

This clonotype was recorded at least ten times. The chain recombines TRBV10-3 with TRBJ1-1, with 10 bases fitting TRBD1. The CDR3 is made up of 14 amino acids. Germline trimming cut 6 bases from V and 7 bases from J; bases unmatched to any gene: 8. The germline gives CDR1 ENHRY, CDR2 SYGVKD. The CDR3 DNA is TGTGCCATCAGGGACCAGACAGGGGGCTATGAAGCTTTCTTT. Translation gives CAIRDQTGGYEAFF.

Here the CDR3 DNA reads TGTGCCAGCAGTTACGGGACAGGACGGTCCTATGGCTACACCTTC. Protein: CASSYGTGRSYGYTF. The chain has TRBV12-3 or TRBV12-4 and TRBJ1-2; 8 bases fit TRBD1. J lost 4 bases, V lost 4 bases, and 8 bases had no gene match. This CDR3 comprises 15 residues.

This clonotype was detected many times. V is TRBV7-9 and J is TRBJ1-5; no clear D gene. In germline, CDR1 is SEHNR, CDR2 FQNEAQ (reference sequence). Trimming removed 1 base from V and 6 bases from J, with 13 bases in between. The CDR3 is 15 amino acids. The CDR3 loop is CASSLGEGWGQPQHF. The CDR3 DNA follows: TGTGCCAGCAGCTTAGGAGAGGGCTGGGGTCAGCCCCAGCATTTT.

This rearrangement joins TRBV5-1 to TRBJ1-4; D perhaps matches TRBD1 (5 bases). V dropped 3 bases and J dropped 5 bases, with 11 bases sitting between them. From germline, CDR1 is SGHRS and CDR2 YFSETQ. The CDR3 has 14 residues. CDR3 in DNA: TGCGCCAGCAGCTCCGGGACGGAGAATGAAAAACTGTTTTTT. This encodes CASSSGTENEKLFF.

This clonotype was seen many times. This rearrangement joins TRBV12-3 or TRBV12-4 to TRBJ2-7; D ambiguous. Trimming took 6 bases from V and 4 from J, leaving 7 bases between them. CDR3 length: 11 amino acids. CDR3 sequence (DNA): TGTGCCAGCAGGGACCAATACGAGCAGTACTTC. Translation gives CASRDQYEQYF.

Many counts were recorded for this clonotype. The rearrangement links TRBV6-6 to TRBJ2-1; 12 nucleotides align to TRBD2. CDR3 length equals 16 residues. V lost 6 bases, J lost 15 bases, and 18 bases stayed unmatched. The germline V gene has CDR1 MNHNY and CDR2 SVGAGI (reference sequence). CDR3: CASSTTASGGAAGLFF. The CDR3 DNA is TGTGCCAGCAGCACCACCGCTAGCGGGGGGGCTGCAGGTCTGTTCTTC.

This clonotype was detected many times. V is TRBV6-2 or TRBV6-3 and J is TRBJ1-4, with TRBD1 as a possible D gene (5 bases). This CDR3 has 15 amino acids. V was pared by 4 bases and J by 7 bases, with 16 bases between. CDR1 MNHEY and CDR2 SVGEGT come from the germline V gene. The CDR3 protein is CASSSGTLGGEKLFF. DNA of the CDR3: TGTGCCAGCAGTTCCGGGACGCTTGGTGGTGAAAAACTGTTTTTT.

This clonotype came up many times. V is TRBV24-1 and J is TRBJ2-7; 7 bases match TRBD1. Germline CDR1 reads KGHDR; CDR2 reads SFDVKD. With V trimmed by 4 bases and J by 5 bases, 10 bases remained unmatched. The CDR3 consists of 15 residues. In DNA, the CDR3 is TGTGCCACCAGTGACGCTGGAACCGACAGGGACGAGCAGTACTTC. This translates into CATSDAGTDRDEQYF.

The chain combines TRBV9 with TRBJ1-2, with D possibly matching TRBD1 (6 bases). Trimming shortened V by 3 bases and J by 6 bases, and 15 bases separated the two germline ends. Germline values: CDR1 SGDLS, CDR2 YYNGEE. The CDR3 runs 14 residues. Here the CDR3 reads CASSDGQRANGYTF. Written as DNA, the CDR3 is TGTGCCAGCAGCGACGGACAGCGGGCAAATGGCTACACCTTC. Full variable domain (outside the CDR3, taken from reference TRBV9 and TRBJ1-2): DSGVTQTPKHLITATGQRVTLRCSPRSGDLSVYWYQQSLDQGLQFLIQYYNGEERAKGNILERFSAQQFPDLHSELNLSSLELGDSALYFCASSDGQRANGYTFGSGTRLTVV.

This clonotype has a count of ten or more. The chain employs TRBV6-5 and TRBJ1-4; D ambiguous. The CDR3 spans 15 residues. CDR1 and CDR2 (germline): MNHEY, SVGAGI. Trimming removed 0 bases from V and 1 base from J, with 6 bases in between. The CDR3 DNA reads TGTGCCAGCAGTTACTCTTACAGAACTAATGAAAAACTGTTTTTT. This codes for CASSYSYRTNEKLFF.

This clonotype was seen repeatedly, ten times or more. The chain links TRBV5-1 to TRBJ2-7, with D unclear. The germline gives CDR1 SGHRS, CDR2 YFSETQ. Trimming cost V 5 bases and J 2 bases, with 11 bases left between them. The CDR3 contains 13 residues. CDR3 coding DNA: TGCGCCAGCAGATTGAGTGGTCCCTACGAGCAGTACTTC. Translation: CASRLSGPYEQYF.

This clonotype was counted at least ten times. The V call is TRBV5-1, the J call TRBJ2-7; D is uncertain. Per the germline V gene, CDR1 is SGHRS and CDR2 is YFSETQ. V shed 1 base and J shed 3 bases, with 11 bases lying between them. This CDR3 is 14 amino acids long. The CDR3 sequence: CASSLSGIIYEQYF. In DNA form, the CDR3 reads TGCGCCAGCAGCTTGAGTGGCATAATCTACGAGCAGTACTTC.

This clonotype has a count of ten or more. The chain carries TRBV7-2 and TRBJ2-7; maybe TRBD1 (5 bases). V shed 0 bases and J shed 2 bases, with 8 bases lying between them. Germline lookup yields CDR1 SGHTA and CDR2 FQGNSA. There are 14 residues in the CDR3. DNA of the CDR3: TGTGCCAGCAGCTTAGCTCAGGGCCCCTACGAGCAGTACTTC. Its translation is CASSLAQGPYEQYF.

This clonotype appeared many times. The V gene is TRBV20-1, the J gene TRBJ2-7; the D gene could be TRBD1 or TRBD2 (5 bases each). V shed 6 bases and J shed 1 base, with 16 bases lying between them. Germline V lookup: CDR1 DFQATT, CDR2 SNEGSKA (reference sequence). The CDR3 covers 14 residues. CDR3 sequence (DNA): TGCAGTGCGGGGACGGACGGACGATCCTACGAGCAGTACTTC. Amino acid sequence: CSAGTDGRSYEQYF.

This clonotype turned up a few times. This chain connects TRBV6-1 to TRBJ2-3, with D uncertain. This CDR3 is built from 12 residues. From germline, CDR1 is MNHNS and CDR2 SASEGT. V dropped 1 base and J dropped 6 bases, with 5 bases sitting between them. The chain's CDR3 is CASSEVADTQYF. CDR3 bases: TGTGCCAGCAGTGAAGTGGCCGATACGCAGTATTTT.

This clonotype appeared many times. The rearrangement joins TRBV6-2 or TRBV6-3 to TRBJ2-7; D uncertain. V was trimmed by 5 bases and J by 6 bases, leaving 17 bases between them. Germline assignment: CDR1 MNHEY and CDR2 SVGEGT. The CDR3 contains 14 residues. The CDR3 bases are TGTGCCAGCAGTCCCCCGCACATTCCGGGCGAGCAGTACTTC. As protein: CASSPPHIPGEQYF.

This clonotype has ten or more counts. This chain connects TRBV20-1 to TRBJ2-7; D may be TRBD2 (5 bases). V was pared by 2 bases and J by 9 bases, with 14 bases between. CDR3 length: 12 residues. Germline-derived CDR1 and CDR2 are DFQATT and SNEGSKA (reference sequence). CDR3 loop: CSARNSVVGQYF. The CDR3 nucleotides are TGCAGTGCTAGAAATAGCGTGGTAGGGCAGTACTTC.

Many counts were recorded for this clonotype. The rearrangement links TRBV4-2 to TRBJ2-3; perhaps TRBD2 as D (5 bases). Looked up from germline, CDR1 is LGHNA and CDR2 is YNFKEQ. The CDR3 runs 15 residues. Trimming cost V 4 bases and J 6 bases, with 17 bases left between them. This CDR3 is CASSPVGEHADTQYF. CDR3 DNA: TGTGCCAGCAGCCCAGTTGGGGAGCACGCGGATACGCAGTATTTT.

This clonotype was seen repeatedly, ten times or more. The chain carries TRBV20-1 and TRBJ1-5; 7 bases are a match to TRBD1. The CDR3 length is 13 residues. CDR1 and CDR2 from the germline V gene are DFQATT and SNEGSKA (reference sequence). The trim removed 6 bases at V and 4 bases at J, leaving 6 bases unmatched. The CDR3 sequence: CSAEGQINQPQHF. Here the CDR3 DNA reads TGCAGTGCGGAGGGACAGATTAATCAGCCCCAGCATTTT.

The rearrangement links TRBV7-2 to TRBJ2-1; TRBD2 might be the D (6 bases). Trimming removed 11 bases from V and 10 bases from J, with 24 bases in between. Germline values: CDR1 SGHTA, CDR2 FQGNSA. The CDR3 runs 14 residues. The CDR3 reads CASKNGGRTYEQFF. The CDR3 DNA reads as TGTGCCTCTAAGAACGGGGGACGAACCTACGAGCAGTTCTTC.

This clonotype was counted at least ten times. The J gene is TRBJ2-6, the V gene TRBV7-9, with TRBD1 matching 8 bases. This CDR3 spans 16 amino acids. After removal of 1 base from V and 2 bases from J, the junction contained 1 base not matched to a gene. Germline assignment: CDR1 SEHNR and CDR2 FQNEAQ (reference sequence). CDR3 loop: CASSLGGQAGANVLTF. The CDR3 DNA follows: TGTGCCAGCAGCTTAGGGGGACAGGCTGGGGCCAACGTCCTGACTTTC.

The table lists this clonotype with many counts. The rearrangement links TRBV7-2 to TRBJ1-5; tentative D call: TRBD1 (6 bases). The CDR3 sequence is 17 residues long. V was trimmed by 2 bases and J by 1 base, leaving 15 bases between them. The germline V gene has CDR1 SGHTA and CDR2 FQGNSA. The CDR3 DNA reads TGTGCCAGCAGCTTACCGGGGGCAGGGACCAGCAATCAGCCCCAGCATTTT. Translated: CASSLPGAGTSNQPQHF.

This clonotype was recorded at least ten times. The genes are TRBV5-6 and TRBJ1-4; D call uncertain. The CDR3 extends over 15 amino acids. Germline-derived CDR1 and CDR2 are SGHDT and YYEEEE. Trimming left V 0 bases short and J 8 bases short, with 14 bases between. This chain's CDR3 is CASSLASGFGEKLFF. CDR3 coding DNA: TGTGCCAGCAGCTTGGCCTCTGGATTTGGCGAAAAACTGTTTTTT.

This clonotype was seen ten or more times. The genes are TRBV27 and TRBJ2-3; 12 bases map to TRBD2. The V gene's germline CDR1 is MNHEY and CDR2 SMNVEV (reference sequence). J was trimmed by 6 bases and V by 3 bases; bases with no gene match: 7. The CDR3 is 16 amino acids. CDR3 sequence (DNA): TGTGCCAGCAGTTTGTGGACTAGCGGGGATATTGATACGCAGTATTTT. This translates into CASSLWTSGDIDTQYF.

This clonotype was seen repeatedly, ten times or more. The CDR3: CASNSRFGEQFF. In DNA form, the CDR3 reads TGTGCCAGCAATTCAAGGTTTGGCGAGCAGTTCTTC. V usage is TRBV5-6 and J usage is TRBJ2-1; D is undetermined. The CDR3 covers 12 residues. Between the trimmed V and J ends, which lost 6 bases and 10 bases, there was a span of 14 bases. Germline assignment: CDR1 SGHDT and CDR2 YYEEEE.